This TCR beta chain is from a study of T-cell memory formation after mild COVID-19. This clonotype was seen a few times. What it recognizes is unknown. V trimming: 4 bases; J trimming: 7 bases; junction bases outside the gene matches: 12. The CDR3 length is 15 residues. Per germline, CDR1 SGHDN and CDR2 FVKESK. Study conclusions and caveats: Contracting clones, day 15 to 85, had balanced CD4/CD8, and later expanders favored CD4+.

TCRdb reprocessed the 5' RACE reads via MiXCR and lists one record per CDR3 protein. Of hundreds of thousands of distinct CDR3 sequences in the sample, about a sixth were seen once. This receptor was obtained from a man younger than 35 who had mild COVID-19 (a few samples of this study predate the infection). Cell type and time point are not known. The sample taken for sequencing was PBMCs or a T cell subset sorted from them (not recorded which). The V and J genes are TRBV14 and TRBJ2-7; 8 bases map to TRBD2. CDR3 DNA sequence: TGTGCCAGCAGCCGACGGCGGGGGGCCCGCATTGAGCAGTACTTC. Protein: CASSRRRGARIEQYF.